The 30 T cell receptor beta chains given below trace back to one sample, sequenced in a study of blood T cells in healthy people across ages. With a J-beta primer mix and a sample-barcoded 5' primer, a second PCR ran 7 to 11 cycles. TCRdb re-called the 5' RACE reads through MiXCR, storing one row per CDR3 protein. This table holds fewer than 800,000 distinct CDR3 sequences, roughly 49% found once. Sequenced input: blood. These receptors were taken from a woman aged 55-70 years in good health.

V gene TRBV25-1 combines with J gene TRBJ2-1; D ambiguous. Germline V gene lookup returns CDR1 MGHDK and CDR2 SYGVNS. The length of the CDR3 is 14 residues. V lost 1 base and J lost 4, with 8 bases in between. The DNA of the CDR3 is TGTGCCAGCAGTGAATTGGGCATTTACAATGAGCAGTTCTTC. Translating gives CASSELGIYNEQFF.

The chain combines TRBV28 with TRBJ1-2; D gene ambiguous. CDR3 size: 15 residues. Deletions cut 2 bases from V and 4 bases from J, with 14 bases between. Germline V gives CDR1 MDHEN, CDR2 SYDVKM. The CDR3 spells CASSLNYRVGYGYTF. The CDR3 nucleotides are TGTGCCAGCAGTTTAAACTATAGGGTTGGCTATGGCTACACCTTC.

This clonotype was observed a handful of times. The V call is TRBV10-3, the J call TRBJ2-7; TRBD1 is a possible D gene (6 bases). The ends were cut back, 3 bases at V and 5 bases at J, with 11 bases in the middle. Germline V gene lookup returns CDR1 ENHRY and CDR2 SYGVKD. The CDR3 contains 13 residues. This CDR3 is CAISEQGRDEQYF. The CDR3 DNA reads as TGTGCCATCAGTGAACAGGGCCGAGACGAGCAGTACTTC.

V usage is TRBV28 and J usage is TRBJ2-5; TRBD2 matches 9 bases. Germline V gives CDR1 MDHEN, CDR2 SYDVKM. V shed 4 bases and J 11 bases; nucleotides not matched to a gene: 17. This CDR3 is 16 amino acids long. The CDR3: CASSSLAGSYNDEQYF. The CDR3, as DNA: TGTGCCAGCAGTTCCCTAGCGGGATCTTACAACGATGAGCAGTACTTC. Looking up the rest from reference TRBV28 and TRBJ2-5 gives the full variable domain: DVKVTQSSRYLVKRTGEKVFLECVQDMDHENMFWYRQDPGLGLRLIYFSYDVKMKEKGDIPEGYSVSREKKERFSLILESASTNQTSMYLCASSSLAGSYNDEQYFGPGTRLLVL.

The table lists this clonotype with a few counts. CDR3: CASSFGTIHEQYF. DNA for the CDR3: TGTGCCAGCAGCTTCGGGACAATCCACGAGCAGTACTTC. The rearrangement joins TRBV7-9 to TRBJ2-7, with a tentative D call TRBD1 (6 bases). This CDR3 has 13 residues. Germline assignment: CDR1 SEHNR and CDR2 FQNEAQ (reference sequence). Trimming removed 3 bases at V and 5 bases at J, with 11 bases between.

This clonotype was detected only a few times. The chain joins TRBV20-1 to TRBJ2-3; TRBD1 aligns across 8 bases. CDR1 and CDR2 (germline): DFQATT, SNEGSKA (reference sequence). This CDR3 is 12 amino acids long. CDR3 in DNA: TGCAGGGCGGACAGGGACCCTGATACGCAGTATTTT. Amino acids: CRADRDPDTQYF.

V and J are TRBV5-1 and TRBJ2-4, with D possibly TRBD1 on 5 matching bases. V lost 1 base and J lost 5, with 10 bases in between. In germline, CDR1 is SGHRS, CDR2 YFSETQ. The CDR3 has 14 residues. CDR3 residues: CASSLLGAENIQYF. The CDR3 DNA reads as TGCGCCAGCAGCTTGTTAGGGGCGGAAAACATTCAGTACTTC.

This clonotype was found a few times. The chain recombines TRBV15 with TRBJ2-3; TRBD2 matches at 9 bases. The CDR3 runs 17 residues. Germline CDR1 LNHNV, CDR2 YYDKDF (reference sequence). The trim removed 5 bases at V and 3 bases at J, leaving 12 bases unmatched. CDR3: CATSPHSSGEGTDTQYF. The CDR3 DNA reads as TGTGCCACCAGCCCCCACTCTAGCGGGGAGGGTACAGATACGCAGTATTTT.

This rearrangement joins TRBV6-2 or TRBV6-3 to TRBJ2-5, with no clear D. Germline assignment: CDR1 MNHEY and CDR2 SVGEGT. This CDR3 comprises 14 residues. V lost 1 base and J lost 4, with 10 bases in between. The CDR3 loop reads CASSYLSDGETQYF. The CDR3 DNA is TGTGCCAGCAGTTACTTATCTGACGGAGAGACCCAGTACTTC.

The chain joins TRBV5-8 to TRBJ2-1; D possibly matches TRBD1 or TRBD2 (6 bases each). V was cut by 2 bases and J by 7 bases, with 19 bases left in between. This CDR3 contains 16 residues. In germline, CDR1 is SGHTS, CDR2 YDEGEE. The CDR3 bases are TGTGCCAGCAGCTTATTCCCACAGGAAGGGGGGAATGAGCAGTTCTTC. Translating it yields CASSLFPQEGGNEQFF. Combining the CDR3 with reference TRBV5-8 and TRBJ2-1 gives the whole variable domain EAGVTQSPTHLIKTRGQQATLRCSPISGHTSVYWYQQALGLGLQFLLWYDEGEERNRGNFPPRFSGRQFPNYSSELNVNALELEDSALYLCASSLFPQEGGNEQFFGPGTRLTVL.

This rearrangement joins TRBV7-2 to TRBJ1-1, with D perhaps matching TRBD1 (6 bases). With 3 bases removed from V and 4 bases from J, the gap between germline ends came to 12 bases. Germline V gene data show CDR1 as SGHTA and CDR2 as FQGNSA. This CDR3 is 14 amino acids long. The CDR3 sequence: CASSLGRGSTEAFF. CDR3 DNA: TGTGCCAGCAGCTTGGGCAGGGGTTCCACTGAAGCTTTCTTT.

This clonotype showed up just a few times. The V and J genes are TRBV20-1 and TRBJ1-3; D is unresolved. Germline CDR1 reads DFQATT; CDR2 reads SNEGSKA (reference sequence). This CDR3 comprises 15 residues. V lost 0 bases and J lost 0, with 9 bases in between. In nucleotides, the CDR3 is TGCAGTGCTAGAGAGGGCAGCAACTCTGGAAACACCATATATTTT. Protein sequence: CSAREGSNSGNTIYF.

This chain links TRBV29-1 with TRBJ1-2, with 8 bases lining up with TRBD1. After removal of 7 bases from V and 7 bases from J, the junction contained 14 bases not matched to a gene. CDR1 is SQVTM and CDR2 is ANQGSEA in the germline V gene. This CDR3 is built from 14 residues. DNA for the CDR3: TGCAGCGCCGTAGGACAGGGCCCTCTAGGTGGCTACACCTTC. Protein sequence: CSAVGQGPLGGYTF.

Regarding this clonotype: Germline is not matched at one junction end, which may reflect a read error. The gene calls are TRBV4-3 and TRBJ2-5, with 10 bases identical to TRBD1. The CDR3 length is 17 residues. Looked up from germline, CDR1 is LGHNA and CDR2 is YSLEER. The CDR3 is CASSQSLPGTGAEAQYF. For the CDR3, the DNA is TGCGCCAGCAGCCAAAGTCTTCCCGGGACAGGGGCAGAGGCCCAGTACTTC.

The rearrangement uses TRBV5-4 and TRBJ2-5; 9 bases match TRBD2. The CDR3 consists of 14 residues. The J segment lost 3 bases and the V segment lost 7 bases, leaving 7 bases of the junction unmatched. The germline gives CDR1 SGHNT, CDR2 YYREEE (reference sequence). CDR3 sequence reads: CASAAGGTEETQYF. The CDR3 DNA reads TGTGCCAGCGCGGCGGGAGGGACGGAAGAGACCCAGTACTTC. Drawing the rest from reference TRBV5-4 and TRBJ2-5, the complete variable domain is ETGVTQSPTHLIKTRGQQVTLRCSSQSGHNTVSWYQQALGQGPQFIFQYYREEENGRGNFPPRFSGLQFPNYSSELNVNALELDDSALYLCASAAGGTEETQYFGPGTRLLVL.

This clonotype appeared a few times. The rearrangement links TRBV29-1 to TRBJ2-5; TRBD1 might be the D (5 bases). The CDR3 consists of 15 residues. Germline CDR1 SQVTM, CDR2 ANQGSEA. The V end lost 6 bases, the J end lost 0 bases, and 17 bases lay between the germline ends. The CDR3 sequence: CSVRPGPPNQETQYF. The CDR3 DNA is TGCAGCGTGAGACCAGGGCCACCAAACCAAGAGACCCAGTACTTC.

V gene TRBV4-1 combines with J gene TRBJ1-2; D possibly corresponds to TRBD1 (6 bases). The length of the CDR3 is 16 residues. With 3 bases removed from V and 6 bases from J, the gap between germline ends came to 20 bases. Germline V gene lookup returns CDR1 MGHRA and CDR2 YSYEKL. CDR3 nucleotides: TGCGCCAGCAGCCAGCCTACCAGGGGTAGCGGCGATGGCTACACCTTC. This codes for CASSQPTRGSGDGYTF.

The chain uses TRBV20-1 and TRBJ1-4, with D unresolved. The CDR3 loop spans 14 amino acids. Germline V lookup: CDR1 DFQATT, CDR2 SNEGSKA (reference sequence). The V end lost 3 bases, the J end lost 0 bases, and 8 bases lay between the germline ends. This CDR3 reads CSARTQATNEKLFF. Written as DNA, the CDR3 is TGCAGTGCTAGGACACAAGCAACTAATGAAAAACTGTTTTTT.

This clonotype was counted ten times or more. The J gene is TRBJ2-5, the V gene TRBV6-5, with TRBD2 identical over 8 bases. The CDR3 consists of 14 residues. Germline V CDR1 and CDR2: MNHEY, SVGAGI. V lost 7 bases to trimming and J lost 4 bases; unmatched junction nucleotides: 8. The CDR3, as DNA: TGTGCCAGCACCCGCCTGAGCGGGGGAGAGACCCAGTACTTC. This gives the protein CASTRLSGGETQYF.

This chain's CDR3 is CASSDRDRESGELFF. CDR3 coding DNA: TGTGCCAGCAGCGACCGGGACAGGGAATCCGGGGAGCTGTTTTTT. The chain combines TRBV7-2 with TRBJ2-2, with TRBD1 identical over 9 bases. From germline, CDR1 is SGHTA and CDR2 FQGNSA. Germline trimming cut 5 bases from V and 6 bases from J; bases unmatched to any gene: 7. CDR3 length: 15 residues.

The V and J genes are TRBV5-4 and TRBJ2-1; TRBD2 aligns across 9 bases. Losses at the gene ends were 1 base for V and 10 bases for J; bases not matched to a gene: 12. The CDR3 is made up of 16 amino acids. Germline V gives CDR1 SGHNT, CDR2 YYREEE (reference sequence). The CDR3 coding sequence is TGTGCCAGCAGCTTGCGCGGGACTAGCTCCCGACAAGAGCAGTTCTTC. This encodes CASSLRGTSSRQEQFF.

This chain links TRBV7-3 with TRBJ2-2; 8 bases agree with TRBD2. The ends lost 5 bases at V and 5 bases at J; junction bases unmatched: 10. Germline V gene sequence: CDR1 SGHTA, CDR2 FQGTGA. The CDR3 extends over 16 amino acids. The CDR3 region has the DNA TGTGCCAGCAGCGCGATAGCGGGATGGGGAACCGGGGAGCTGTTTTTT. The encoded protein is CASSAIAGWGTGELFF.

This clonotype was recorded once. The rearrangement joins TRBV3-1 to TRBJ1-5; weak D call: TRBD1 (6 bases). Trimming removed 4 bases from V and 7 bases from J, with 20 bases in between. Germline V gene data show CDR1 as LGHDT and CDR2 as YNNKEL (reference sequence). CDR3 length: 16 residues. In DNA form, the CDR3 reads TGTGCCAGCAGCCCACGCGCTACAGGGAGGGGACAGCCCCAGCATTTT. As protein: CASSPRATGRGQPQHF.

This clonotype was counted only a few times. The J gene is TRBJ2-3, the V gene TRBV5-1, with 7 bases identical to TRBD2. CDR1 is SGHRS and CDR2 is YFSETQ in the germline V gene. With 0 bases clipped from V and 5 bases from J, the junction kept 6 bases outside the gene matches. The CDR3 length is 15 residues. This CDR3 reads CASSLAPSSGDTQYF. The CDR3 DNA is TGCGCCAGCAGCTTGGCCCCGTCTAGCGGAGATACGCAGTATTTT.

The gene calls are TRBV3-1 and TRBJ1-2; D gene uncertain. Germline-derived CDR1 and CDR2 are LGHDT and YNNKEL (reference sequence). V was pared by 3 bases and J by 2 bases, with 7 bases between. This CDR3 is built from 13 residues. CDR3 in amino acids: CASSQGENYGYTF. The CDR3 nucleotides are TGTGCCAGCAGCCAGGGCGAAAACTATGGCTACACCTTC.

This clonotype was seen only a few times. The gene calls are TRBV20-1 and TRBJ2-3; the D gene is possibly TRBD1 (6 bases). The CDR3 extends over 17 amino acids. The V end lost 0 bases, the J end lost 4 bases, and 20 bases lay between the germline ends. Per germline, CDR1 DFQATT and CDR2 SNEGSKA (reference sequence). CDR3 sequence: CSARDSQYRVGADTQYF. CDR3 DNA: TGCAGTGCTAGAGATTCTCAATACAGGGTTGGCGCAGATACGCAGTATTTT.

The chain carries TRBV7-9 and TRBJ1-2; TRBD1 agrees at 7 bases. The CDR3 contains 16 residues. Germline V lookup: CDR1 SEHNR, CDR2 FQNEAQ (reference sequence). With 3 bases clipped from V and 2 bases from J, the junction kept 9 bases outside the gene matches. The CDR3 is CASSFRDSSSNYGYTF. Written as DNA, the CDR3 is TGTGCCAGCAGCTTCCGGGACAGCTCATCGAACTATGGCTACACCTTC.

J is TRBJ2-7 and V is TRBV2; the D gene could be TRBD1 or TRBD2 (6 bases each). This CDR3 region has 14 residues. Germline lookup yields CDR1 SNHLY and CDR2 FYNNEI. Trimming took off 6 bases at V and 2 bases at J, with 14 bases between the two ends. CDR3 nucleotide sequence: TGTGCCAGCAGGTCAGAAAGGGGGGCCTACGAGCAGTACTTC. As protein: CASRSERGAYEQYF.

This clonotype was seen a few times. The germline gene is not matched at one end of the junction; a read error may be the cause. This sequence joins TRBV5-1 and TRBJ2-1; 9 nucleotides line up with TRBD2. This CDR3 has 15 residues. Germline CDR1 and CDR2: SGHRS and YFSETQ. CDR3 loop: CASSLVTSGYNEQFF. The DNA of the CDR3 is TGTGCCAGCAGCTTAGTGACTAGCGGATACAATGAGCAGTTCTTC.

This clonotype was detected only a few times. V is TRBV29-1 and J is TRBJ1-2; D is unclear. V was clipped by 3 bases and J by 7 bases, with 15 bases between them. The CDR3 runs to 13 residues. The V gene's germline CDR1 is SQVTM and CDR2 ANQGSEA. The CDR3 nucleotides read TGCAGCGTTGAGGGGAGTATGACCCCTGGCTACACCTTC. This codes for CSVEGSMTPGYTF. The whole variable domain, filled in from reference TRBV29-1 and TRBJ1-2, reads SAVISQKPSRDICQRGTSLTIQCQVDSQVTMMFWYRQQPGQSLTLIATANQGSEATYESGFVIDKFPISRPNLTFSTLTVSNMSPEDSSIYLCSVEGSMTPGYTFGSGTRLTVV.